The source of this TCR beta chain is a study of blood T cell repertoires in COVID-19 (dated by TCRdb to about 2020). With regard to the full study: Samples covering the acute and convalescent phases of COVID-19 were provided by collaborators in the United States, Italy and Spain. The prospective study material was composed of cDNA or gDNA derived from T cells, B-cell-depleted T cells, or PBMCs. The dataset comprised deeply sampled blood TCRbeta repertoires from subjects exposed to, actively infected with, or recovered from COVID-19. A freely available public database, intended as a resource for researchers studying the immune response to SARS-CoV-2, is where the repertoires were released. The samples were drawn from two sources: the first 160 participants of the ongoing ImmuneRACE study, and 1,200 or so subjects contributed by 6 global collaborators. Sample metadata almost always included a de-identified subject ID, COVID-19 status, age in years and sex. Where HLA class I and class II types were available, the types were taken from metadata supplied by the sample provider, not from assay-based typing. Findings and caveats that apply to the study as a whole: The amount of clinical and demographic metadata varied by source and participant and was provided uncurated.

Details on this clone: Its antigen specificity is not known. Per-nucleotide qualities are absent, and no much larger clonotype sits a single base away.

The immunoSEQ Assay, a bias-controlled multiplex PCR, was used to amplify TCRbeta CDR3 regions from genomic DNA. Regarding the original processing steps: Within the assay, amplification of reference gene primers was used to estimate how many nucleated cells each sample contained. To quantify the absolute abundance of each unique TCRbeta CDR3 rearrangement, sequence reads were collapsed and filtered. For each sample, productive Simpson clonality was calculated as the square root of Simpson's diversity index over productive rearrangements. In its TCRdb copy, this immuneACCESS table keeps in-frame sequences only and misses some clones. Where compared with another copy, unresolved V genes explain less than half of these, and the others have no known cause. The V and J calls and clone size come from that table; D and trimming were worked out from the DNA. For this sample the table gives approximately 270,000 clones, of which about 79% were detected only once. The ten top clones hold 8.9% of the sample.

Whole blood was collected in K2EDTA tubes by collaborating institutions according to the institutions' own protocols. Collaborator samples were shipped for TCRbeta analysis as frozen whole blood, isolated PBMCs, or DNA extracted from either sample type. Measured from the cysteine to the phenylalanine, the CDR3 is 14 residues long. This entry keeps only the CDR3 DNA: 42 bases, framed from base 1. The germline ends are 10 bases apart after V is trimmed by 3 bases and J by 2 bases. The germline V gene yields KGHSH for CDR1 and LQKENI for CDR2. The chain is encoded by TRBV18 joined to TRBJ1-2; a tentative D call is TRBD1 (5 bases match). Material: peripheral blood. The TCR was taken from an elderly man with acute or convalescent COVID-19. The DNA reads TGTGCCAGCTCACCCGAACAGGCCAACTATGGCTACACCTTC. Its protein is CASSPEQANYGYTF.